This T cell receptor (beta chain) derives from a study of beta chain features in type 1 diabetes. Study-wide results and limits: For Type 1 diabetes patients, all four CD4+ subsets carried TCRB CDR3s that were moderately but significantly shorter. Type 1 diabetes patients had VDJ junctions that carried fewer insertions and more deletions. A closer apparent resemblance between naive, central memory and Treg TCRB repertoires was seen in patients than in healthy donors.

Via CD45RO/CCR7/CD25/CD127/CD95/CD27, cells of the CD4+ naive, central memory, regulatory and stem cell-like memory subsets were sorted. The CDR3 contains 16 residues. Germline V gene sequence: CDR1 MDHEN, CDR2 SYDVKM. V was pared by 5 bases and J by 0 bases, with 13 bases between. For this clone: No antigen is known for it.

The entirety of the isolated RNA underwent reverse transcription, so expressed TCRB transcripts were sequenced. The study sequenced naive, central memory and regulatory T cell samples to an average of about 3.5 million reads. TCRdb's table, derived via immunoSEQ multiplex PCR, lists solely in-frame clones and lacks some. This sample has around 130,000 clones; 9% occur once, and the top ten carry around 0.75%. The V gene is TRBV28, the J gene TRBJ1-4; weak D call: TRBD1 (5 bases). The sample taken for sequencing was central memory CD4+ T cells from blood. The receptor's source is a man younger than 40 with type 1 diabetes. The CDR3 region has the DNA TGTGCCAGCAGTCGTGCCGACAGAGCAACTAATGAAAAACTGTTTTTT. Translated, it gives CASSRADRATNEKLFF. Variable domain in full (rest from reference TRBV28 and TRBJ1-4): DVKVTQSSRYLVKRTGEKVFLECVQDMDHENMFWYRQDPGLGLRLIYFSYDVKMKEKGDIPEGYSVSREKKERFSLILESASTNQTSMYLCASSRADRATNEKLFFGSGTQLSVL.